This T cell receptor beta chain was captured by sequencing in a study of identifying expanded T cells in peripheral blood. Healthy donors had no documented immune events, such as infections, while sampled. General study results and limits: Differentially abundant clones: 0.95 to 1.5 between replicates, around 17 at approximately two weeks, less than 20 at four.

Note on this clone: The antigen remains undetermined.

V gave up 6 bases and J gave up 2 bases; unmatched junction bases: 4. CDR1 and CDR2 from the germline V gene are MNHNS and SASEGT. The CDR3 runs to 14 residues. Libraries were prepared by immunoSEQ multiplex PCR; TCRdb keeps only in-frame clonotypes and omits some of them. Among over 45,000 clones, about four fifths were seen once, and the ten largest hold roughly a sixth. The chain joins TRBV6-1 to TRBJ1-5, with 7 nucleotides matching TRBD1. The TCR was taken from a person aged 18 to 70 in good health. The sequenced material came from blood. The CDR3: CASRVGQGNQPQHF. CDR3 DNA: TGTGCCAGCAGGGTAGGACAGGGCAATCAGCCCCAGCATTTT.